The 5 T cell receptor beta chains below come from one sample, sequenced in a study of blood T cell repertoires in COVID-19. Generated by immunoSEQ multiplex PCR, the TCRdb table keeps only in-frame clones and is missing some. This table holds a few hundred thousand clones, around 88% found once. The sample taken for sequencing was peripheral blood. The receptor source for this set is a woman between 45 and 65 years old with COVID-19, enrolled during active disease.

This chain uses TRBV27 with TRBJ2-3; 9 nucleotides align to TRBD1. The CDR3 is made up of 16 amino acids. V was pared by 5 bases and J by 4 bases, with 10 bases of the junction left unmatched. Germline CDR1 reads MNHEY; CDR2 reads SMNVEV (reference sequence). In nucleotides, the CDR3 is TGTGCCAGCAGTCCCGAGGGACAGGGCCGGGCAGATACGCAGTATTTT. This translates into CASSPEGQGRADTQYF.

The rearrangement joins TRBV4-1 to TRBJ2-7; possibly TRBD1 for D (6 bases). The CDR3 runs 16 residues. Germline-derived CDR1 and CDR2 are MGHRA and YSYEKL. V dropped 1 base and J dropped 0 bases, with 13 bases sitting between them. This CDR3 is CASSQGSGTNSYEQYF. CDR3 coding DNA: TGCGCCAGCAGCCAAGGCTCCGGGACAAACTCCTACGAGCAGTACTTC.

CDR3 DNA sequence: TGTGCCAGCAGTACAAGGGACAGAACTAACTATGGCTACACCTTC. It yields the protein CASSTRDRTNYGYTF. The chain has TRBV27 and TRBJ1-2; 7 bases are a match to TRBD1. V lost 5 bases, J lost 0 bases, and 6 bases stayed unmatched. This CDR3 region has 15 residues. The germline gives CDR1 MNHEY, CDR2 SMNVEV (reference sequence).

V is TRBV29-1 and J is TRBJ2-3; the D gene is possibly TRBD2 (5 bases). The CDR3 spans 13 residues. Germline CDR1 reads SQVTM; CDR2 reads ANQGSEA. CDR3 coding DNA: TGCAGTGGGAGCCCCTCGAGAGCAGATACGCAGTATTTT. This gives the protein CSGSPSRADTQYF.

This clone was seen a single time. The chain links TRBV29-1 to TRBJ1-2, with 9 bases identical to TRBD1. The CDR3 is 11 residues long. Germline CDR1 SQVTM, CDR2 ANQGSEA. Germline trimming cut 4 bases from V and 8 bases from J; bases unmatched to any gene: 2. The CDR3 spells CSVVGQGGYTF. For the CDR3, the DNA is TGCAGCGTTGTTGGACAGGGGGGCTACACCTTC.